A single sample gave rise to the 13 T cell receptor beta chains below, sequenced in a study of T cell responses to AZD1222 COVID-19 vaccine. Here immunoSEQ multiplex PCR was the method, and the copy in TCRdb shows in-frame clones only, minus some. The profile shows approximately 98,000 clones, approximately 90% of them singletons. Source: peripheral blood, taken on day 0 of MenACWY control vaccination. These receptors all stem from an adult in good health.

This clone was seen a few times. V and J are TRBV27 and TRBJ2-3; D is possibly TRBD2 (6 bases). The germline gives CDR1 MNHEY, CDR2 SMNVEV (reference sequence). Trimming removed 6 bases from V and 3 bases from J, with 16 bases in between. This CDR3 has 15 amino acids. The CDR3 here is CASRPGFAGTDTQYF. The CDR3 coding sequence is TGTGCCAGCAGGCCCGGTTTCGCGGGGACAGATACGCAGTATTTT.

The rearrangement joins TRBV3-1 (or the pseudogene TRBV3-2) to TRBJ2-1; a weak D match, TRBD1 (6 bases). The V and J ends lost 1 base and 6 bases respectively, with 16 bases between them. Germline assignment: CDR1 LGHDT and CDR2 YNNKEL (reference sequence). The CDR3 has 16 residues. Here the CDR3 reads CASSQVRQARGNEQFF. CDR3 DNA: TGTGCCAGCAGCCAAGTGAGACAGGCCAGGGGCAATGAGCAGTTCTTC.

The chain combines TRBV29-1 with TRBJ1-1, with D perhaps TRBD1 (6 bases). The CDR3 extends over 13 amino acids. With 6 bases removed from V and 6 bases from J, the gap between germline ends came to 17 bases. Germline-derived CDR1 and CDR2 are SQVTM and ANQGSEA. CDR3 in amino acids: CSVQGTQRAEAFF. As DNA, the CDR3 is TGCAGCGTCCAGGGGACCCAGAGGGCTGAAGCTTTCTTT.

The chain joins TRBV9 to TRBJ1-5, with D hard to call. V gave up 3 bases and J gave up 4 bases, with 11 bases separating them. The CDR3 runs to 14 residues. Germline CDR1 reads SGDLS; CDR2 reads YYNGEE. The CDR3 region is CASSAATSNQPQHF. Written as DNA, the CDR3 is TGTGCCAGCAGCGCGGCCACTTCAAATCAGCCCCAGCATTTT.

The CDR3 region is CASSTGGNTEAFF. For the CDR3, the DNA is TGTGCCAGCTCTACGGGGGGGAACACTGAAGCTTTCTTT. This chain connects TRBV18 to TRBJ1-1; TRBD1 is a possible D gene (5 bases). The CDR3 is made up of 13 amino acids. Germline CDR1 and CDR2: KGHSH and LQKENI. V dropped 6 bases and J dropped 1 base, with 9 bases sitting between them.

CDR3 sequence (DNA): TGTGCCAGCAGCCCGAGACCGTCTAGCACAGATACGCAGTATTTT. This gives the protein CASSPRPSSTDTQYF. The V call is TRBV5-5, the J call TRBJ2-3, with no clear D. V lost 4 bases to trimming and J lost 0 bases, with 12 bases between them. CDR3 length: 15 amino acids. The germline V gene encodes CDR1 SGHKS and CDR2 YYEKEE (reference sequence).

V usage is TRBV2 and J usage is TRBJ2-3; either TRBD1 or TRBD2 may fit D (5 bases each). The germline V gene has CDR1 SNHLY and CDR2 FYNNEI. The V and J ends lost 6 bases and 1 base respectively, with 14 bases between them. The CDR3 consists of 15 residues. The CDR3 nucleotides read TGTGCCAGCAGCTACACCCGGGGCGGCACAGATACGCAGTATTTT. It codes for CASSYTRGGTDTQYF.

CDR3 residues: CASSLSAEQETQYF. As DNA, the CDR3 is TGCGCCAGCAGCTTGTCAGCGGAGCAAGAGACCCAGTACTTC. This chain uses TRBV5-1 with TRBJ2-5; TRBD2 is a possible D gene (5 bases). The V end was cut by 1 base, the J end by 2 bases, with 9 bases between. The V gene's germline CDR1 is SGHRS and CDR2 YFSETQ. CDR3 length: 14 residues.

The rearrangement joins TRBV5-1 to TRBJ1-1; tentative D call: TRBD1 (6 bases). Trimming shortened V by 0 bases and J by 4 bases, and 10 bases separated the two germline ends. The CDR3 extends over 14 amino acids. Per the germline V gene, CDR1 is SGHRS and CDR2 is YFSETQ. CDR3: CASSLEGVPTEAFF. In DNA form, the CDR3 reads TGCGCCAGCAGCTTGGAGGGGGTGCCCACTGAAGCTTTCTTT.

The rearrangement joins TRBV7-9 to TRBJ1-6, with D maybe TRBD1 (6 bases). The germline V gene has CDR1 SEHNR and CDR2 FQNEAQ (reference sequence). V lost 2 bases to trimming and J lost 8 bases, with 10 bases between them. The CDR3 covers 14 residues. CDR3 sequence: CASSLLQGDSPLHF. The CDR3 DNA sequence: TGTGCCAGCAGCTTATTACAGGGAGATTCACCCCTCCACTTT.

The genes are TRBV12-3 or TRBV12-4 and TRBJ1-1; 10 bases match TRBD1. Unmatched junction bases numbered 4, after V lost 6 bases and J lost 6 bases. CDR3 length: 13 residues. CDR3 protein: CASRTGTGAEAFF. CDR3 in DNA: TGTGCCAGCAGGACCGGGACAGGGGCTGAAGCTTTCTTT.

In nucleotides, the CDR3 is TGTGCCAGCATCAAAAAGGGACAGTCCACAGATACGCAGTATTTT. Protein product: CASIKKGQSTDTQYF. The chain is built from TRBV7-2 and TRBJ2-3, with TRBD1 identical over 7 bases. Per the germline V gene, CDR1 is SGHTA and CDR2 is FQGNSA. Trimming took 7 bases from V and 2 from J; bases not matched to a gene: 9. The CDR3 consists of 15 residues.

The chain employs TRBV7-9 and TRBJ1-5, with TRBD1 matching 9 bases. The CDR3 is made up of 18 amino acids. CDR1 and CDR2 (germline): SEHNR, FQNEAQ (reference sequence). With V trimmed by 1 base and J by 0 bases, 7 bases remained unmatched. The CDR3 protein is CASSLGTGAYHSNQPQHF. CDR3 bases: TGTGCCAGCAGCTTAGGGACAGGGGCCTATCATAGCAATCAGCCCCAGCATTTT.